This T cell receptor beta chain is drawn from a study of blood T cell repertoires in COVID-19. Background on the study: COVID-19 samples, acute and convalescent, were from the United States, Italy and Spain. T cells, B-cell-depleted T cells, or PBMCs provided the cDNA or gDNA that served as material.

Looked up from germline, CDR1 is SQVTM and CDR2 is ANQGSEA. Between the trimmed V and J ends, which lost 4 bases and 8 bases, there was a span of 18 bases. This CDR3 spans 14 amino acids. In the original processing: Nucleated cell number was recorded as an estimate derived from reference gene primer amplification. Data came from immunoSEQ multiplex PCR; TCRdb stores just in-frame clones and leaves some out. The DNA was the basis for D and trimming; V, J and clone size are from that table. The profile shows about 170,000 clones, approximately 80% of them singletons. Sequenced input: peripheral blood. This receptor was taken from a woman older than 75 with acute or convalescent COVID-19. The chain has TRBV29-1 and TRBJ2-1; D is ambiguous. The CDR3 region is CSVALVGGLDEQFF. DNA for the CDR3: TGCAGCGTTGCCCTCGTTGGCGGCCTCGATGAGCAGTTCTTC.